Given below is one T cell receptor beta chain in context. TCRdb keeps only in-frame clones here, not all; method: immunoSEQ multiplex PCR. The top ten clones hold roughly 6.5% of a sample with 200,000 to 250,000 clones, around 90% of them seen once. This sample is part of a study of blood T cell repertoires in COVID-19. This CDR3 spans 14 amino acids. V was trimmed by 4 bases and J by 1 base, leaving 10 bases between them. Germline loops: CDR1 MNHNY, CDR2 SVGAGI (reference sequence). V usage is TRBV6-6 and J usage is TRBJ1-1, with unresolved D. The sequencing sample was made of peripheral blood. The clonotype originates from a man aged 60 to 75 who had recovered from COVID-19. The CDR3 sequence is CASSSYSSNTEAFF. In nucleotides, the CDR3 is TGTGCCAGCAGTTCGTACTCCTCGAACACTGAAGCTTTCTTT.